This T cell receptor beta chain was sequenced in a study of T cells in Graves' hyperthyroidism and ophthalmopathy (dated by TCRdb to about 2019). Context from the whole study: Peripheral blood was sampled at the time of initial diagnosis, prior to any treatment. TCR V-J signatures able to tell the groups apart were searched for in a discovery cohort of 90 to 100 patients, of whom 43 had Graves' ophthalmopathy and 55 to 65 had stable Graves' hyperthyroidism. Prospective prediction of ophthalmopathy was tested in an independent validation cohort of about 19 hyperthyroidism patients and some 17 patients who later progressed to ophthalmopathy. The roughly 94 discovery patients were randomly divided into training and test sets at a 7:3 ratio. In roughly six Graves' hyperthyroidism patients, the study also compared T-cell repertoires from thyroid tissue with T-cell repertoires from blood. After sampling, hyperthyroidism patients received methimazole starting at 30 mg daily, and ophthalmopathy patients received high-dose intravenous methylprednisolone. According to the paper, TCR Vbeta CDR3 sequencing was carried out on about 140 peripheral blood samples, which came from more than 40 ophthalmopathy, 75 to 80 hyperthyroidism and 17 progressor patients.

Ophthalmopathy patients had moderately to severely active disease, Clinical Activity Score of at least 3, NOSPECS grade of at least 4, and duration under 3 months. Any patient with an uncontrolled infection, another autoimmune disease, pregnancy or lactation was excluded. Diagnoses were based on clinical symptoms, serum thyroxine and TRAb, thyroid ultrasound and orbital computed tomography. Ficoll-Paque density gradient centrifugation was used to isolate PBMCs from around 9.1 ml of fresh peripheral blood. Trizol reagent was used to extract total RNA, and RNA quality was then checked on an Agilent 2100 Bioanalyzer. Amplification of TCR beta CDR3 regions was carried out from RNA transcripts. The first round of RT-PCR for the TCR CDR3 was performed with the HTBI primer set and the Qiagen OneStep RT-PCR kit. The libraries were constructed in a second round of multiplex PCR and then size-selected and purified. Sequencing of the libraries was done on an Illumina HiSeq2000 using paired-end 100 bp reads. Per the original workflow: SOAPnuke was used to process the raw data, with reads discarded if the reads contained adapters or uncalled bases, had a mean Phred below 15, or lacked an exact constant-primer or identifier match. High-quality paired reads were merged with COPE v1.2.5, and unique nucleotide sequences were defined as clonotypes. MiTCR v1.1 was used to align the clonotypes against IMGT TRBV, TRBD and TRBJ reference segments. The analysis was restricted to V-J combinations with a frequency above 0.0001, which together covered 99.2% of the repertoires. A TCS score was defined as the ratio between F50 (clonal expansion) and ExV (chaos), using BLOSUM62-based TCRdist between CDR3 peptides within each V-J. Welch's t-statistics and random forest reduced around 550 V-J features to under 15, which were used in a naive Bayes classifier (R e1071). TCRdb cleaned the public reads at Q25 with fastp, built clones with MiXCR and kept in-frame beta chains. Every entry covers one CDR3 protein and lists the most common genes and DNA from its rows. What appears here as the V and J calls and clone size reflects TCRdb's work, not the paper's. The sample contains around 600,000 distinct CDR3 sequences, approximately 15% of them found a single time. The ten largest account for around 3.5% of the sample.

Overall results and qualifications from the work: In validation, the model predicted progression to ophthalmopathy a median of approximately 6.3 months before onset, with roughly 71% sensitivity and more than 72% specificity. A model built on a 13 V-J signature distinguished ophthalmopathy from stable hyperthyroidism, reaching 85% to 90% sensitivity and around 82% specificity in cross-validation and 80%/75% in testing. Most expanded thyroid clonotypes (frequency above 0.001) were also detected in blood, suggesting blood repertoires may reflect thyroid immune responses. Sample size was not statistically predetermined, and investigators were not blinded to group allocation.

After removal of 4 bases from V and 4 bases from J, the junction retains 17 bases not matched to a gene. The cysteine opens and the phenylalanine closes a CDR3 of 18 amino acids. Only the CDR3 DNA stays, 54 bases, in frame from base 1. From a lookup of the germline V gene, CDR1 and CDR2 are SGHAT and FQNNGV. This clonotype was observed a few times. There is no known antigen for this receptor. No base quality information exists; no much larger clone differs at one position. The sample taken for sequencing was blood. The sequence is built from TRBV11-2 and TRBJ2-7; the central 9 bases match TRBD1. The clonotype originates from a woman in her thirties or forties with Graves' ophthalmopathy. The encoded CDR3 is CASSYTLGTGRGEYEQYF. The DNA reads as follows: TGTGCCAGCAGCTATACTTTGGGGACAGGGAGAGGAGAATACGAGCAGTACTTC.